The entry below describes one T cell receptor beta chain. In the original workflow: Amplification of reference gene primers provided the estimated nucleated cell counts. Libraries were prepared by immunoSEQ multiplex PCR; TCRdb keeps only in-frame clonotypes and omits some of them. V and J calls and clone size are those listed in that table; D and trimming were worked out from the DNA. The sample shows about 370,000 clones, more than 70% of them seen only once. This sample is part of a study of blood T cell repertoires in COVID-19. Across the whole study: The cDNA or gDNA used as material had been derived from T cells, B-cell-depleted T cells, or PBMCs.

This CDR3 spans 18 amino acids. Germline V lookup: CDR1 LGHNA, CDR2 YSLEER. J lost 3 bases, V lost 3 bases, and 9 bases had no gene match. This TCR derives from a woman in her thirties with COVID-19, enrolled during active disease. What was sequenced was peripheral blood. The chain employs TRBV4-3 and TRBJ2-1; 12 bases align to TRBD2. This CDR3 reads CASSHHTGLAGRYNEQFF. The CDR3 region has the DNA TGCGCCAGCAGCCACCACACCGGACTAGCGGGACGCTACAATGAGCAGTTCTTC.